What follows are 16 T cell receptor beta chains derived from one specimen sequenced in a study of post-analysis software for immune sequencing data. cDNA libraries of TCR beta carried unique molecular identifiers. A single record per CDR3 protein comes from TCRdb applying MiXCR to the PCR reads. The sample lists roughly 580,000 distinct CDR3 sequences; around 44% were seen once. The antigens of these receptors remain unknown. Overall study results and limits: A handful of TRBV segments were more frequent in patients than controls; TRBV5-6, TRBV5-1 and TRBV20-1 belonged to this group.

The sequenced sample consisted of blood. These TCRs come from a girl aged 5 to 17 with multiple sclerosis.

The chain links TRBV12-3 or TRBV12-4 to TRBJ1-5; tentatively, D is TRBD1 (5 bases). V was trimmed by 5 bases and J by 4 bases, leaving 15 bases between them. The CDR3 spans 15 residues. CDR3 sequence (DNA): TGTGCCAGCAGTCGTTCCTCGGGGGGTAATCAGCCCCAGCATTTT. Its translation is CASSRSSGGNQPQHF.

As regards this clonotype: A much bigger clone sits one base away, suggesting this may be a read error. V and J are TRBV5-1 and TRBJ1-2; D is ambiguous. V was shortened by 3 bases and J by 6 bases, with 15 bases between the two germline ends. The germline CDR1 and CDR2 sequences are SGHRS and YFSETQ. The CDR3 is made up of 14 amino acids. The CDR3 loop is CASSWILSADGYTF. CDR3 in DNA: TGCGCCAGCAGCTGGATTTTATCGGCAGATGGCTACACCTTC. Based on the CDR3 plus reference TRBV5-1 and TRBJ1-2, the full variable domain is KAGVTQTPRYLIKTRGQQVTLSCSPISGHRSVSWYQQTPGQGLQFLFEYFSETQRNKGNFPGRFSGRQFSNSRSEMNVSTLELGDSALYLCASSWILSADGYTFGSGTRLTVV.

The gene calls are TRBV2 and TRBJ2-7; TRBD2 matches at 7 bases. The CDR3 is made up of 14 amino acids. Germline CDR1 reads SNHLY; CDR2 reads FYNNEI. The trim removed 7 bases at V and 5 bases at J, leaving 11 bases unmatched. The CDR3 sequence: CASTSQTSSDEQYF. The CDR3 nucleotides are TGTGCCAGCACCAGCCAGACTAGCAGCGACGAGCAGTACTTC.

The V and J genes are TRBV7-9 and TRBJ2-7; 8 bases line up with TRBD1. The V and J ends lost 5 bases and 1 base, in that order; junction bases with no gene match: 7. The CDR3 runs 15 residues. Germline assignment: CDR1 SEHNR and CDR2 FQNEAQ (reference sequence). CDR3 region: CASSLPGTGSYEQYF. In DNA, the CDR3 is TGTGCCAGCAGCCTACCGGGGACAGGTTCCTACGAGCAGTACTTC.

The J gene is TRBJ2-7, the V gene TRBV7-9; D may be TRBD2 (5 bases). The CDR3 is 13 residues long. Per the germline V gene, CDR1 is SEHNR and CDR2 is FQNEAQ (reference sequence). Trimming cost V 5 bases and J 1 base, with 9 bases left between them. The chain's CDR3 is CASSTGMSYEQYF. The CDR3 nucleotides are TGTGCCAGCAGCACCGGGATGTCCTACGAGCAGTACTTC.

Remarks on this clonotype: Possible read error: a much larger clone is one base away. The gene calls are TRBV10-3 and TRBJ2-1; D unresolved. The germline gives CDR1 ENHRY, CDR2 SYGVKD. The CDR3 totals 13 residues. The CDR3 DNA reads TGTGCCATCAGTGACGGCAGCTACAATGGGCAGTTCTTC. This translates into CAISDGSYNGQFF.

This clonotype was observed once. The conserved phenylalanine or tryptophan is not found at the CDR3 terminus, so this likely reflects a read error. The chain couples TRBV29-1 to TRBJ2-1; TRBD2 might be the D (6 bases). V shed 1 base and J shed 7 bases, with 14 bases lying between them. Germline V CDR1 and CDR2: SQVTM, ANQGSEA. The CDR3 extends over 14 amino acids. As DNA, the CDR3 is TGCAGCGTTGAAGGGAGCGGGCCGCTAAATGAGCAGTTCTGC. It is translated as CSVEGSGPLNEQFC.

V gene TRBV7-2 combines with J gene TRBJ1-1, with 9 bases matching TRBD1. Unmatched junction bases numbered 4, after V lost 8 bases and J lost 0 bases. Germline CDR1 and CDR2: SGHTA and FQGNSA. The CDR3 spans 14 residues. In nucleotides, the CDR3 is TGTGCCAGCCGGGACAGGGAACTGAACACTGAAGCTTTCTTT. Translation gives CASRDRELNTEAFF.

On this clonotype: This may be a read error: a much more frequent sequence differs by one nucleotide. The chain recombines TRBV6-4 with TRBJ2-1, with TRBD2 matching 10 bases. CDR3 size: 15 residues. The germline V gene encodes CDR1 MRHNA and CDR2 SNTAGT. V lost 4 bases to trimming and J lost 3 bases; unmatched junction nucleotides: 3. The CDR3 DNA reads TGTGCCAGCAGTGGCTCTAGCGGGGGCTACAATGAGCAGTTCTTC. Protein product: CASSGSSGGYNEQFF.

In its sample, this clonotype was seen once. V is TRBV12-3 or TRBV12-4 and J is TRBJ1-5; D gene ambiguous. The CDR3 is made up of 16 amino acids. V lost 3 bases to trimming and J lost 0 bases, with 12 bases between them. This CDR3 reads CASSFTAGNSNQPQHF. In DNA form, the CDR3 reads TGTGCCAGCAGTTTCACCGCGGGGAATAGCAATCAGCCCCAGCATTTT.

The chain links TRBV7-9 to TRBJ2-6; unclear D gene. Germline CDR1 SEHNR, CDR2 FQNEAQ (reference sequence). Trimming took 5 bases from V and 0 from J, leaving 8 bases between them. This CDR3 is built from 15 residues. The CDR3 loop is CASSAVGSGANVLTF. The CDR3 DNA reads as TGTGCCAGCAGCGCCGTAGGCTCTGGGGCCAACGTCCTGACTTTC.

The table lists this clonotype with a few counts. The chain is built from TRBV28 and TRBJ1-1; unclear D gene. V lost 3 bases to trimming and J lost 1 base, with 12 bases between them. The CDR3 totals 15 residues. Germline V lookup: CDR1 MDHEN, CDR2 SYDVKM. The CDR3 loop reads CASSFSGRANTEAFF. The CDR3 coding sequence is TGTGCCAGCAGTTTTTCAGGCAGAGCGAACACTGAAGCTTTCTTT.

This clonotype showed up many times. The rearrangement uses TRBV10-3 and TRBJ2-3; 13 bases match TRBD2. Germline-derived CDR1 and CDR2 are ENHRY and SYGVKD. V lost 6 bases to trimming and J lost 1 base; unmatched junction nucleotides: 1. CDR3 length: 15 residues. CDR3 sequence: CAIRGTSGGTDTQYF. In DNA form, the CDR3 reads TGTGCCATCAGGGGGACTAGCGGGGGCACAGATACGCAGTATTTT.

This clonotype occurred a few times. The rearrangement links TRBV13 to TRBJ2-7; TRBD1 agrees at 8 bases. CDR1 PRHDT and CDR2 FYEKMQ come from the germline V gene (reference sequence). The CDR3 is 13 residues long. V lost 4 bases, J lost 5 bases, and 4 bases stayed unmatched. CDR3 loop: CASSSGGDNEQYF. For the CDR3, the DNA is TGTGCCAGCAGCTCAGGGGGCGACAACGAGCAGTACTTC.

The chain is built from TRBV4-2 and TRBJ2-3; TRBD2 is a possible D gene (5 bases). Trimming stripped 1 base from V and 0 bases from J, with 14 bases between. The CDR3 contains 17 residues. From germline, CDR1 is LGHNA and CDR2 YNFKEQ. The CDR3 reads CASSQGTEATSTDTQYF. CDR3 bases: TGTGCCAGCAGCCAAGGGACGGAGGCTACGAGCACAGATACGCAGTATTTT.

J is TRBJ1-1 and V is TRBV7-2; no firm D call. V was pared by 4 bases and J by 10 bases, with 13 bases between. The CDR3 runs 12 residues. Germline CDR1 is SGHTA and CDR2 is FQGNSA. This CDR3 reads CASSSEGAVAFF. The CDR3 bases are TGTGCCAGCAGCTCCGAAGGCGCGGTAGCTTTCTTT. Variable domain in full (rest from reference TRBV7-2 and TRBJ1-1): GAGVSQSPSNKVTEKGKDVELRCDPISGHTALYWYRQSLGQGLEFLIYFQGNSAPDKSGLPSDRFSAERTGGSVSTLTIQRTQQEDSAVYLCASSSEGAVAFFGQGTRLTVV.